This T cell receptor beta chain was sequenced in a study of OX40 agonist ivuxolimab in advanced cancers. About the study: The patients received agonistic anti-OX40 (CD134) antibody ivuxolimab. Those treated in dose escalation had hepatocellular carcinoma, melanoma, renal cell cancer or head and neck cancer. Patients were treated with intravenous ivuxolimab, dosed at 0.01 to 10 mg/kg and infused every 2 weeks.

CDR1 and CDR2 (germline): MNHNS, SASEGT. The CDR3 has 13 residues. The V gene lost 6 bases and the J gene lost 4 bases, with 12 bases spanning the gap. Comment on this clone: Its target is unknown.

Sequenced by immunoSEQ multiplex PCR; TCRdb stores in-frame clones only, minus some. This table has fewer than 85,000 clones, approximately 80% appearing once. Study observations and caveats: Low normalized T-cell clonal expansion also characterized some of the nonresponders.

The receptor comes from an adult with an advanced solid tumor such as melanoma, head and neck, liver or kidney cancer. The specimen comprised CD4+ or CD8+ T cells sorted from blood, sampled in a trial of the OX40 agonist ivuxolimab. The V gene is TRBV6-1, the J gene TRBJ1-2; D is unclear. The DNA for the CDR3 is TGTGCCAGCAGCCACGAGGGAGGCTATGGCTACACCTTC. Translated: CASSHEGGYGYTF.